This TCR beta chain was found in a study of T-cell reconstitution after alpha-beta-depleted transplantation in children. Germline V gene lookup returns CDR1 DFQATT and CDR2 SNEGSKA (reference sequence). The CDR3 length is 15 residues. The J segment lost 10 bases and the V segment lost 2 bases, leaving 13 bases of the junction unmatched. This clonotype was counted many times. Preparing the TCRbeta library involved the use of unique molecular identifiers. TCRdb called the PCR reads again in MiXCR, with one record for every CDR3 protein. The repertoire holds about 610,000 distinct CDR3 sequences, with about 10% as singletons.

This material consisted of PBMCs from the stem cell graft donor, taken from the stem cell graft. The chain has TRBV20-1 and TRBJ2-3, with 9 bases lining up with TRBD2. This clonotype was obtained from a human donor who donated a stem cell graft to a child with acute myeloid leukemia. CDR3 DNA: TGCAGTGCTAGATCGACTAGCGGCACGGGAGGGGCGCAGTATTTT. Its protein product is CSARSTSGTGGAQYF.